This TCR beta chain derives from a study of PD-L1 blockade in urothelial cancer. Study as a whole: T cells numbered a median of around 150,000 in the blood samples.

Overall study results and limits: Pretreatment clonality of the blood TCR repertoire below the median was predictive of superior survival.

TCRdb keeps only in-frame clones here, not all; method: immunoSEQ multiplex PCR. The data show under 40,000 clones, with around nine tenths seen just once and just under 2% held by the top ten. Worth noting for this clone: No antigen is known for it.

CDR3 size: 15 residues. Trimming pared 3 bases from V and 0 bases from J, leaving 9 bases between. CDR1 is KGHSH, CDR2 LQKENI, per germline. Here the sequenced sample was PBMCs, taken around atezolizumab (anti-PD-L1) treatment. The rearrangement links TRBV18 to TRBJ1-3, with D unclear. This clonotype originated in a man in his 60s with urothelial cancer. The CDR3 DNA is TGTGCCAGCTCACCCGCGCCGAGCTCTGGAAACACCATATATTTT. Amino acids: CASSPAPSSGNTIYF.